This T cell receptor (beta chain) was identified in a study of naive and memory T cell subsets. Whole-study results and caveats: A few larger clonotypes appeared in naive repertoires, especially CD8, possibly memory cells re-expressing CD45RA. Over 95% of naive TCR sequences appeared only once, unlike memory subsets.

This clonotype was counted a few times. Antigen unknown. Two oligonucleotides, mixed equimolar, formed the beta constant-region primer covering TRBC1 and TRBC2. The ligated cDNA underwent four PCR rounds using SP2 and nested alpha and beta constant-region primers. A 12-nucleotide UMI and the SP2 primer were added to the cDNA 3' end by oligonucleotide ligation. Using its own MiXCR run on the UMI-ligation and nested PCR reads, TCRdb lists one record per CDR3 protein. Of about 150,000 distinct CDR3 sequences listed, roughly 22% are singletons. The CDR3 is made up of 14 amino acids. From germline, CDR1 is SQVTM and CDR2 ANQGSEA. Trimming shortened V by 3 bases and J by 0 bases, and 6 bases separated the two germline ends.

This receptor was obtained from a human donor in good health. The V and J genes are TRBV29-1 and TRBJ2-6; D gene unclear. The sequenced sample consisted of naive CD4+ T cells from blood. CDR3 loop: CSVEKLSGANVLTF. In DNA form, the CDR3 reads TGCAGCGTTGAGAAACTCTCTGGGGCCAACGTCCTGACTTTC.